The clone carrying this T cell receptor beta chain was recorded at least ten times. Its antigen is still unknown. Germline-derived CDR1 and CDR2 are SGHRS and YFSETQ. V dropped 0 bases and J dropped 3 bases, with 7 bases sitting between them. This CDR3 has 13 amino acids. This entry comes from a study of T cells in Graves' hyperthyroidism and ophthalmopathy. Study-wide results and limits: Among thyroid clonotypes expanded above 0.001, most also appeared in blood.

RNA transcripts provided the source from which TCR beta CDR3 regions were amplified. Researchers ran a first-round RT-PCR on the TCR CDR3 using the HTBI primer set. One entry per CDR3 protein results from TCRdb running MiXCR on the multiplex PCR reads. Among about 250,000 distinct CDR3 sequences, around 15% were seen once, and the ten largest hold roughly 31%. Hyperthyroidism, newly diagnosed and lasting under 2 months, affected patients aged 18 to 65. Sampled blood dates from first hyperthyroidism diagnosis, and it precedes any ophthalmopathy symptoms. The PBMCs were sourced from fresh peripheral blood (about 9.6 ml).

This chain connects TRBV5-1 to TRBJ2-7, with D perhaps TRBD1 or TRBD2 (5 bases each). Sequenced input: blood. This TCR was sampled from a woman in her forties or fifties with Graves' hyperthyroidism that later progressed to Graves' ophthalmopathy. The CDR3 DNA sequence: TGCGCCAGCAGCTTGGGGGGGTTCTACGAGCAGTACTTC. It encodes CASSLGGFYEQYF.